The source of this T cell receptor beta chain is a study of shared T cell receptors in the human thymus. This clone was seen only once. TCRdb keeps only in-frame clones here, not all; method: immunoSEQ multiplex PCR. The sample has under 450,000 clones; 95% are singletons. There are 16 residues in the CDR3. Germline CDR1 reads MNHEY; CDR2 reads SMNVEV (reference sequence). V was trimmed by 5 bases and J by 2 bases, leaving 15 bases between them. The receptor's source is a human donor. This sequence joins TRBV27 and TRBJ1-4; TRBD1 might be the D (6 bases). The sequenced material came from thymocytes. The CDR3 nucleotides are TGTGCCAGCAGTATCTCTTCAGGGGAGACTAATGAAAAACTGTTTTTT. Its translation: CASSISSGETNEKLFF.